This entry is about one T cell receptor (beta chain). Its target antigen remains unknown. Nothing much larger sits one base from this clone, and base qualities are not available. A second Seattle source provided samples from volunteer blood donors who had recovered from COVID-19. Each collaborating institution followed its own protocols to collect whole blood in K2EDTA tubes. Collaborator samples were shipped for TCRbeta analysis as frozen whole blood, isolated PBMCs, or DNA extracted from either sample type. The CDR3, from cysteine to phenylalanine, totals 18 residues. The CDR3 DNA has 54 bases and is translated from base 1. In the germline V gene, CDR1 corresponds to ENHRY and CDR2 to SYGVKD. V is pruned by 0 bases and J by 5 bases, leaving 10 bases of the junction without a gene match. TCRbeta CDR3 regions were amplified from genomic DNA by means of the immunoSEQ Assay, a bias-controlled multiplex PCR. Turning to the authors' computational methods: The number of nucleated cells in each sample was estimated from the amplification of reference gene primers within the assay. To quantify the absolute abundance of each unique TCRbeta CDR3 rearrangement, sequence reads were collapsed and filtered. For each sample, productive Simpson clonality was calculated by taking the square root of Simpson's diversity index across productive rearrangements. TCRdb carries this immuneACCESS record with in-frame sequences only. Its versions omit some clonotypes, under half of them owing to an unresolved V gene in the studies checked, with the rest unexplained. D and trimming come from the DNA, and the V and J calls and clone size come from that table. The sample table holds 280,000 or so clones, of which about nine tenths were seen once. 6.9% of the sample rests with the top ten.

The entry originates in a study of blood T cell repertoires in COVID-19 (dated by TCRdb to 2020 to 2022). Some background on the complete study: Samples from collaborators originated in the United States, Italy and Spain and spanned both the acute and convalescent phases of COVID-19. The dataset comprised deeply sampled blood TCRbeta repertoires from subjects exposed to, actively infected with, or recovered from COVID-19. Where HLA class I and class II types were available, the types were taken from metadata supplied by the sample provider, not from assay-based typing. The sample metadata nearly always contained a de-identified subject ID, COVID-19 status, age in years and sex. The repertoires were released in a freely available public database meant as a resource for research on the immune response to SARS-CoV-2. Samples were obtained from the ongoing ImmuneRACE study (first 160 participants) and from about 1,300 subjects provided by 6 global collaborators. The prospective study material was composed of cDNA or gDNA derived from T cells, B-cell-depleted T cells, or PBMCs.

The research as a whole found: The quantity of clinical and demographic metadata differed by source and by participant and was supplied without curation.

Sequenced sample: peripheral blood. This chain is built from TRBV10-3 and TRBJ2-5, and 12 junction bases match TRBD2. The TCR comes from a woman in her thirties who had recovered from COVID-19. The CDR3 amino acid sequence is: CAISESPGLAGPQETQYF. The nucleotides read TGTGCCATCAGTGAGTCCCCCGGACTAGCGGGGCCCCAGGAGACCCAGTACTTC.